This T cell receptor beta chain was sequenced for a study of shared clonotypes between healthy human individuals (dated by TCRdb to about 2020). A note on the overall study: Three men and a couple of women, aged 18 to 49 years, made up the cohort. For each donor, three plates each were used for CD4 naive and CD4 memory, two plates were used for CD8 naive, and one plate was used for CD8 memory. The study deeply sequenced blood TCR repertoires of about 5 healthy adults to estimate repertoire size and the extent of clonotype sharing between individuals. To increase sequencing depth and limit assay-specific biases, different laboratories used diverse techniques to prepare libraries and sequence TCR repertoires. Leukapheresis yielded between about 0.94 and 9 billion PBMCs per donor.

The CDR3 spans 14 residues, from the cysteine through the phenylalanine. Only the CDR3 DNA stays, 42 bases, in frame from base 1. From V the trimming removes 6 bases and from J it removes 4 bases, while the gene matches leave 4 bases of the junction unaccounted for. According to the germline V gene, CDR1 reads MDHEN and CDR2 reads SYDVKM. Donors were healthy HIV-negative adults with no recently reported acute infections or vaccinations. Every donor was a Caucasian adult residing in Nashville, Tennessee, USA. CD4+ T cells were enriched through magnetic negative selection, after which naive cells were positively selected on CD45RA and the remaining negative fraction served as the memory subset. After blood collection by leukapheresis, PBMCs were isolated using Ficoll-Histopaque density gradient centrifugation and then cryopreserved in the vapor phase of liquid nitrogen. Analytical flow cytometry was used to check the purity and quantity of each magnetically sorted T cell population. Genomic DNA was isolated from every sorted fraction and measured by UV absorbance on a Nanodrop 2000c.

Overall study outcomes, separate from this receptor: Pairwise subsampling led to the expectation that sequencing depth would affect the degree of clonotype sharing among donors. Larger estimated clonotype richness was generally found for naive subsets than for memory subsets. Compared with non-shared clonotypes, clonotypes shared by all four sorted-subset donors had higher generation probabilities. Only blood was sampled, and tissue TCR repertoires likely differ from those in blood. Roughly 5.2% of naive CD4, approximately 3.7% of naive CD8, about 2.4% of memory CD4, and over 0.35% of memory CD8 clonotypes were shared across a few donors. Rarefaction of sorted-subset datasets indicated incomplete sequencing despite the large sequencing depth. The small number of donors limited the genetic and exposure-history diversity represented.

TCR CDR3 regions were amplified from genomic DNA by multiplex PCR using the deep immunoSEQ assay. For each cell subset, the extracted genomic DNA was distributed evenly across all wells of several immunoSEQ 96-well plates, and each plate served as one replicate. For sorted subsets, 150 to 250 ng genomic DNA, equal to 30,000 or so T cell genomes, was loaded into each replicate PCR. Purified libraries were quantified with a Qubit 3.0 fluorometer, sized on a Bioanalyzer 2100, and re-quantified with the KAPA Library Quantification kit. Every immunoSEQ 96-well plate was sequenced on a separate single-read 150-cycle Illumina NextSeq 550 flow cell. The study's own analysis went as follows. Because only junctional sequences without quality scores were contained in the immunoSEQ output, filtering matching that applied to full-length reads could not be performed. Sequences were annotated with PyIR, a Python wrapper for IgBLAST v1.9, using IMGT germline references to assign V/J genes and CDR3. Reads were filtered out if the reads had weak V/J assignments (E-value above 1e-6), no CDR3, stop codons, out-of-frame junctions, or ambiguous translated residues. V3J clonotypes were defined as sequences sharing the same inferred V gene, J gene, and CDR3 amino acid sequence. Percentage overlap between repertoires was computed as shared unique clonotypes divided by the size of the smaller repertoire. RTK rarefaction, the Chao1 estimator, and Recon v2.1 estimates of unobserved clonotypes were used to assess repertoire richness. Generation probabilities were computed with OLGA for all TCRbeta clonotypes obtained by the gDNA method from a few donors. TCRdb obtained this table from immuneACCESS and retained in-frame rearrangements with V and J assigned. These tables miss some clones; where compared with another copy, unresolved V genes account for less than half of the shortfall, and the remainder is unexplained. V, J and clone size reflect that table, while D and trimming were determined from the DNA. This sample gives under 1,100,000 clones in total; about four fifths of them show up just once. The ten largest clones add up to under 0.8% of the sample.

As for this clone: The antigen it binds to is not known. It has no much larger one-base neighbor in the sample; base qualities were not kept.

This clonotype originated in a man younger than 35 in good health. Some clones in this sample may be carry-over from other donors' samples. Material for sequencing was memory CD4+ T cells from PBMCs. Read against the paper, the sample's cell subset or site label means: CD45RA-negative fraction. The chain couples TRBV28 to TRBJ2-1; 9 nucleotides in the junction match TRBD2. The CDR3 region has the sequence CASRKREVYNEQFF. The sequence in DNA is TGTGCCAGCAGAAAGCGGGAGGTTTACAATGAGCAGTTCTTC. The full variable domain, with segments outside the CDR3 supplied by the reference TRBV28 and TRBJ2-1 proteins, appears as DVKVTQSSRYLVKRTGEKVFLECVQDMDHENMFWYRQDPGLGLRLIYFSYDVKMKEKGDIPEGYSVSREKKERFSLILESASTNQTSMYLCASRKREVYNEQFFGPGTRLTVL.